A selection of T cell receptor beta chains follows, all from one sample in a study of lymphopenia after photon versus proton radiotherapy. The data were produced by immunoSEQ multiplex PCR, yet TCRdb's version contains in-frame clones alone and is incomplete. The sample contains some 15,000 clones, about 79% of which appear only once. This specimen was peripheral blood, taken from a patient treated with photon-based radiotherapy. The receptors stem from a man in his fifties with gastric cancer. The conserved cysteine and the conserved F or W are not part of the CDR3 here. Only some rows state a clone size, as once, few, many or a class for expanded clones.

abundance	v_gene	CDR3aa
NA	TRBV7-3	ASSLTGGGRKRDGELF
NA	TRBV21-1	ATSTGMDDTQY
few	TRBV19	ASSAGPPANTEAF
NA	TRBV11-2	ASSPNRGLHGELF
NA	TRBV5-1	ASSLRAGGSTDTQY
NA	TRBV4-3	ASSQEGQIQETQY
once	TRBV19	ASTLRAITDTQY
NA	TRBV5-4	ASSDPPSGEYNEQF
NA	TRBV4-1	ASSQEGGGGETQY
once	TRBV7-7	ASSLARPETQY
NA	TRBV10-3	AITAGPYGYT